This T cell receptor (beta chain) appears in the sequencing data of a study of blood T cell repertoires in COVID-19. At the level of the study: Acute and convalescent COVID-19 specimens originated in the United States, Italy and Spain.

Germline CDR1 reads MNHEY; CDR2 reads SVGEGT. Deletions cut 0 bases from V and 8 bases from J, with 17 bases between. CDR3 size: 16 residues. Study processing details: Nucleated cell counts were estimated from reference gene primer amplification. The assay was immunoSEQ multiplex PCR, and TCRdb's table has in-frame clones only and misses some. That table gives V, J and clone size, and the DNA gave D and trimming. This table holds 200,000 or so clones, 82% found once. The chain joins TRBV6-2 or TRBV6-3 to TRBJ2-4; D is perhaps TRBD1 (5 bases). The sequencing sample was made of peripheral blood. This receptor was obtained from a human donor with acute or convalescent COVID-19. The donor label of this sample is uncertain. As DNA, the CDR3 is TGTGCCAGCAGTTACTCAGGGGAAGTACGCCGGGACATTCAGTACTTC. This codes for CASSYSGEVRRDIQYF.